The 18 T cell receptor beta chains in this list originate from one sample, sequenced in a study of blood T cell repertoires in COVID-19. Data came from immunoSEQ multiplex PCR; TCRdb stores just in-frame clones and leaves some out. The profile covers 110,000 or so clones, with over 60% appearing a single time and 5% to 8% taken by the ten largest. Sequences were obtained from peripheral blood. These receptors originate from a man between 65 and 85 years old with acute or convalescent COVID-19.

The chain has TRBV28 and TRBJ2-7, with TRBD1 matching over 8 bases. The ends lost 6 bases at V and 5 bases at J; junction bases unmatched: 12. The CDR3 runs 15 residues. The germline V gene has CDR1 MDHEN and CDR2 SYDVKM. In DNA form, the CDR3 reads TGTGCCAGCAGCCCCGCATCAGGGGGCGAAAACGAGCAGTACTTC. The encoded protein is CASSPASGGENEQYF.

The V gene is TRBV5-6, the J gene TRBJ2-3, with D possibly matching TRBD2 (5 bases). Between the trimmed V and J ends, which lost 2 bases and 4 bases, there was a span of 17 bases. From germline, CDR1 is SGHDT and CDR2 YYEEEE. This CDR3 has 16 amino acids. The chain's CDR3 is CASSLIWARVPDTQYF. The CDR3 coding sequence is TGTGCCAGCAGCTTAATCTGGGCGCGGGTGCCAGATACGCAGTATTTT.

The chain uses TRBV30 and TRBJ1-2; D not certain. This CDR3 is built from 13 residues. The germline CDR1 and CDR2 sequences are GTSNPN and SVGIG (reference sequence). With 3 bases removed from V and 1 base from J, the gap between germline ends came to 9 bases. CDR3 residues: CAWSPGVNYGYTF. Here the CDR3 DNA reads TGTGCCTGGAGCCCCGGGGTTAACTATGGCTACACCTTC. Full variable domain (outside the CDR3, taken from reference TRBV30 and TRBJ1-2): SQTIHQWPATLVQPVGSPLSLECTVEGTSNPNLYWYRQAAGRGLQLLFYSVGIGQISSEVPQNLSASRPQDRQFILSSKKLLLSDSGFYLCAWSPGVNYGYTFGSGTRLTVV.

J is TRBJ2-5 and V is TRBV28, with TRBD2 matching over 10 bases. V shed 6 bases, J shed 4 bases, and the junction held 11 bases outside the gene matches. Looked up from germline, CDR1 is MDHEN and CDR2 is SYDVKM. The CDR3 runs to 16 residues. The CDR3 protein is CASRDWGLAIGETQYF. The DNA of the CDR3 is TGTGCCAGCAGAGACTGGGGACTAGCGATCGGAGAGACCCAGTACTTC.

CDR3 loop: CSASEDRVNYEQYF. CDR3 DNA sequence: TGCAGTGCTAGTGAGGACAGGGTAAATTACGAGCAGTACTTC. The chain joins TRBV20-1 to TRBJ2-7; 8 nucleotides align to TRBD1. CDR3 size: 14 residues. The J segment lost 4 bases and the V segment lost 3 bases, leaving 8 bases of the junction unmatched. CDR1 and CDR2 from the germline V gene are DFQATT and SNEGSKA (reference sequence).

The CDR3 loop reads CASSLAGGTGGPETQYF. In DNA, the CDR3 is TGTGCCAGCAGCTTAGCCGGGGGGACAGGGGGCCCGGAGACCCAGTACTTC. The chain carries TRBV11-3 and TRBJ2-5; 12 positions match TRBD1. Germline loops: CDR1 SGHNT, CDR2 YENEEA. The CDR3 runs to 17 residues. Trimming removed 1 base from V and 5 bases from J; junction bases left unmatched: 8.

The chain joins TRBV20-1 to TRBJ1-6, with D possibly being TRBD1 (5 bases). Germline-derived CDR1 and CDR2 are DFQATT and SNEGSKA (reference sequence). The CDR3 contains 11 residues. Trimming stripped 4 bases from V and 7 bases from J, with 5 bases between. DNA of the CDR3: TGCAGTGCTAAGGGGAATTCACCCCTCCACTTT. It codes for CSAKGNSPLHF.

The CDR3 protein is CASSVQGANTEAFF. As DNA, the CDR3 is TGTGCCAGCAGCGTACAGGGGGCGAACACTGAAGCTTTCTTT. The gene calls are TRBV14 and TRBJ1-1; 9 bases line up with TRBD1. J lost 1 base, V lost 5 bases, and 2 bases had no gene match. There are 14 residues in the CDR3. The germline V gene has CDR1 SGHDN and CDR2 FVKESK.

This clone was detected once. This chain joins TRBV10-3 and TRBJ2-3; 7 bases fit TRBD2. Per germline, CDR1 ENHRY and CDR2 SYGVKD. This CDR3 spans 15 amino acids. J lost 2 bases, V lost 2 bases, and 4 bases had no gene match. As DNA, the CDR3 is TGTGCCATCAGTGAGACTAGCGTTGACACAGATACGCAGTATTTT. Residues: CAISETSVDTDTQYF.

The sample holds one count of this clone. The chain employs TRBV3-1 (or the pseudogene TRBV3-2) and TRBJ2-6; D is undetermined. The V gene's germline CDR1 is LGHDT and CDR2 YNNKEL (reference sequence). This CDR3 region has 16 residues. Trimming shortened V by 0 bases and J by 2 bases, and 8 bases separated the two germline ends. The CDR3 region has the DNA TGTGCCAGCAGCCAAGATGTCGGTACTGGGGCCAACGTCCTGACTTTC. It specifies CASSQDVGTGANVLTF.

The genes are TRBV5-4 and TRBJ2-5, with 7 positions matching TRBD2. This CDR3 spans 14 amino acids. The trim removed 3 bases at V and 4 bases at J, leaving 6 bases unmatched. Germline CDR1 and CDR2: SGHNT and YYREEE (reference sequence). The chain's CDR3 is CASSWGGSVETQYF. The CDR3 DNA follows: TGTGCCAGCAGCTGGGGGGGAAGTGTAGAGACCCAGTACTTC.

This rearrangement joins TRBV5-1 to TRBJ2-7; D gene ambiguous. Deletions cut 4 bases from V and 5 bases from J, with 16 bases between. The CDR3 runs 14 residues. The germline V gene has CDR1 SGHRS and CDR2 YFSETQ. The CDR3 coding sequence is TGCGCCAGCAGCCAGGTGGCAGGCCTCGACGAGCAGTACTTC. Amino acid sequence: CASSQVAGLDEQYF.

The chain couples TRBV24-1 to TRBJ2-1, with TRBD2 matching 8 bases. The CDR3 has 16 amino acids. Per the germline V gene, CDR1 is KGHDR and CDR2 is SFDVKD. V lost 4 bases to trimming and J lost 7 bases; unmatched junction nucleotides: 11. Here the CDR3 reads CATSDSEAGVVNEQFF. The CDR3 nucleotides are TGTGCCACCAGTGACTCCGAAGCGGGAGTGGTAAATGAGCAGTTCTTC.

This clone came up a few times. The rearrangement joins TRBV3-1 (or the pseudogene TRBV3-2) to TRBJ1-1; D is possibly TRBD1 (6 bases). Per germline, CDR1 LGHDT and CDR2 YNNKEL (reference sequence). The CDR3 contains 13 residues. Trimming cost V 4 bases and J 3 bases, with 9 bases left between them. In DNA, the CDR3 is TGTGCCAGCAGCCTACAGGGAGACACTGAAGCTTTCTTT. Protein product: CASSLQGDTEAFF.

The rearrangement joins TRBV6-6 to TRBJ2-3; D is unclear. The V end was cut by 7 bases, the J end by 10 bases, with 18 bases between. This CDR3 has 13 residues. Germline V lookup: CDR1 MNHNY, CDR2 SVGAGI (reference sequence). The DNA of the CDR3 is TGTGCCAGCACCCCCCAGTCAGGCCAGGCGCAGTATTTT. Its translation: CASTPQSGQAQYF.

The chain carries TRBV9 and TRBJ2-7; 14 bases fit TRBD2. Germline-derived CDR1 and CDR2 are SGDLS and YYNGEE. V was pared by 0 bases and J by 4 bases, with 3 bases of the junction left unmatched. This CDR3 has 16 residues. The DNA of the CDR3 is TGTGCCAGCAGCGTAGGGGGACTAGCGGGAGTGTACGAGCAGTACTTC. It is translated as CASSVGGLAGVYEQYF.

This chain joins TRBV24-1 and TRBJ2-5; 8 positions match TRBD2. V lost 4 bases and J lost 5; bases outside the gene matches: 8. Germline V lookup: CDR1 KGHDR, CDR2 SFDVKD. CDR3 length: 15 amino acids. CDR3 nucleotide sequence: TGTGCCACCAGTGAAGCAAGCGGGGGTAGCGAGACCCAGTACTTC. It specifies CATSEASGGSETQYF.

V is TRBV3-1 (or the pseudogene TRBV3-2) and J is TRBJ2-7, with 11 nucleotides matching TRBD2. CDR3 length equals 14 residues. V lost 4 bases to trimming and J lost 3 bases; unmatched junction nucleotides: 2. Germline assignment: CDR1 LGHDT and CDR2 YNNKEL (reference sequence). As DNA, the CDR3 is TGTGCCAGCAGCCTCGGGACTAGCGGCTACGAGCAGTACTTC. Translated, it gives CASSLGTSGYEQYF.